What follows describes a single T cell receptor (beta chain). A single count supports this clonotype. It has no known antigen specificity. No base quality information exists; no much larger clone differs at one position. The data were taken from a study of blood T cells in healthy people across ages (dated by TCRdb to between 2014 and 2017). Some background on the complete study: In model experiments, roughly one uniquely barcoded TCR beta cDNA molecule per two T cells was captured by template switching. To track age-related changes in TCR beta repertoire diversity, the study relied on deep sequencing normalized with unique cDNA molecular identifiers. To avoid experimental bias, donors of different ages were distributed randomly across sequencing lanes. The study analyzed two additional independent replicas of 1 million unique cDNA reads from the same blood draw for two donors, one aged 18 to 29 and one aged 80 or older. The donors were divided into four age groups: young (average roughly 17 years), middle-aged (approximately 41), aged (about 62) and long-lived (82).

From V the trimming removes 1 base and from J it removes 0 bases, while the gene matches leave 12 bases of the junction unaccounted for. Counted from cysteine to phenylalanine, this CDR3 has 19 amino acids. Just the 57-base CDR3 DNA is kept, in frame starting at base 1. The germline V gene sets CDR1 to MNHNS and CDR2 to SASEGT. Study-wide conclusions, independent of this receptor: Total diversity estimates from one million sequenced T cells were considered lower bounds and underestimates. Bulk unsorted PBMC profiling prevented conclusive comparison of naive and antigen-experienced compartments. Compared with the aged group, more naive CD4+ T cells, fewer expanded clones and increased TCR diversity were shown by the long-lived group, suggesting age selection. Because donor CMV infection status was unknown, age-related changes in expanded clonotypes were potentially confounded. The percentage of naive T cells measured by flow cytometry correlated strongly with observed TCR beta diversity. Observed TCR beta diversity per million T cells fell roughly linearly with age, and a significant reduction was already apparent by age about 38.

The donors were some 36 Caucasian individuals from Russia, aged roughly 6 to 100 years, who were systemically healthy. Each donor gave ten milliliters of peripheral blood, drawn into EDTA-treated Vacutainer tubes. Ficoll-Paque density-gradient centrifugation was used to isolate PBMCs, with at least 7 million obtained per sample. Trizol reagent was used to extract total RNA from the PBMCs, yielding at least 6 micrograms per sample. Naive CD45RAhigh/CD27high T cell percentages were measured by flow cytometry on a PBMC aliquot from every donor. Library creation used 5' RACE. The instrument given in TCRdb is Illumina HiSeq 2500. A second roughly 6 to 11 cycle PCR used a sample-barcoded 5' primer and a J-beta primer mix. A template-switch 5' adaptor carrying 12 random nucleotides introduced a unique molecular identifier onto each TCR beta cDNA molecule. At least 2.5 million CDR3-containing paired-end reads were obtained from each sample. All of the RNA was converted into first-strand cDNA using the Mint cDNA synthesis kit, with a TRBC-specific oligonucleotide serving as the primer. All cDNA was treated with uracil-DNA glycosylase and then went through a first 18-cycle PCR with the universal primers M1SS and BC2_uni_R. From the authors' description of their analysis: For normalization, 1 million high-quality reads were randomly selected from each sample, with every read carrying a distinct molecular identifier. Reads sharing molecular identifiers were discarded rather than binned into consensus sequences. CDR3 identification, clonotype clustering and error correction used MiTCR with a Q25 quality threshold and the strictest error-elimination algorithm. A nonparametric unseen species model with Euler transformation was used to estimate a lower bound on total TCR beta diversity. TCRdb trimmed the raw reads at Q25, called clones with MiXCR and kept productive beta chains. Identical CDR3 protein sequences are pooled into one entry, listed with their most common genes and DNA. The V and J calls were not made by the authors but by TCRdb's processing. The sample profile shows 790,000 or so distinct CDR3 sequences; more than 55% of them were found once. The ten largest make up more than 25% of the sample.

Sequencing was carried out using blood. The chain links TRBV6-1 with TRBJ2-3; TRBD2 aligns with 8 central bases. This receptor was obtained from a man in his forties in good health. This receptor carries the CDR3 CASSEVGSGEGASTDTQYF. The nucleotide sequence is TGTGCCAGCAGTGAAGTAGGTAGCGGGGAGGGAGCGAGCACAGATACGCAGTATTTT.